The source of this TCR beta chain is a study of response to subunit inactivated influenza vaccine. Using its own MiXCR run on the RT-PCR reads, TCRdb lists one record per CDR3 protein. The table lists 630,000 or so distinct CDR3 sequences, around a sixth of them singletons. Germline V gene sequence: CDR1 SGHRS, CDR2 YFSETQ. The J segment lost 5 bases and the V segment lost 3 bases, leaving 14 bases of the junction unmatched. This CDR3 comprises 16 residues. This chain joins TRBV5-1 and TRBJ2-7; 7 bases map to TRBD2. The source material was PBMCs from blood, sampled about 12 days after vaccination. The receptor's source is a man aged 45-65 years who received an inactivated influenza vaccine. The CDR3 DNA sequence: TGCGCCAGCAGCTGGGGGGTTAGAGCGGGAAGGGACGAGCAGTACTTC. Its protein product is CASSWGVRAGRDEQYF.